One sample yielded the 9 T cell receptor beta chains listed below, sequenced in a study of blood T cell repertoires in COVID-19. Profiled with immunoSEQ multiplex PCR; TCRdb holds only in-frame clones, not every one. The sample has about 70,000 clones; roughly four fifths are singletons. Material: peripheral blood. All receptors come from a woman aged 65 to 85 with acute or convalescent COVID-19.

This clone occurred once. J is TRBJ2-3 and V is TRBV11-2; D is possibly TRBD2 (6 bases). V was clipped by 1 base and J by 3 bases, with 14 bases between them. The CDR3 consists of 16 residues. The germline CDR1 and CDR2 sequences are SGHAT and FQNNGV. The CDR3 sequence: CASSLAAGGQTDTQYF. CDR3 nucleotide sequence: TGTGCCAGCAGCTTAGCGGCCGGGGGTCAAACAGATACGCAGTATTTT. The whole variable domain, filled in from reference TRBV11-2 and TRBJ2-3, reads EAGVAQSPRYKIIEKRQSVAFWCNPISGHATLYWYQQILGQGPKLLIQFQNNGVVDDSQLPKDRFSAERLKGVDSTLKIQPAKLEDSAVYLCASSLAAGGQTDTQYFGPGTRLTVL.

V is TRBV5-1 and J is TRBJ2-7, with TRBD2 matching 10 bases. CDR1 is SGHRS and CDR2 is YFSETQ in the germline V gene. V lost 0 bases and J lost 4; bases outside the gene matches: 4. CDR3 length: 15 amino acids. The CDR3 nucleotides are TGCGCCAGCAGCTTGGATCCTAGCGGGAGTTACGAGCAGTACTTC. Protein: CASSLDPSGSYEQYF. Filled out from reference TRBV5-1 and TRBJ2-7, the complete variable domain reads KAGVTQTPRYLIKTRGQQVTLSCSPISGHRSVSWYQQTPGQGLQFLFEYFSETQRNKGNFPGRFSGRQFSNSRSEMNVSTLELGDSALYLCASSLDPSGSYEQYFGPGTRLTVT.

This clone was counted once. This chain joins TRBV27 and TRBJ2-2, with TRBD1 as a possible D gene (6 bases). Trimming left V 5 bases short and J 3 bases short, with 10 bases between. Germline V gene sequence: CDR1 MNHEY, CDR2 SMNVEV (reference sequence). The CDR3 covers 14 residues. This CDR3 reads CASSGTFDTGELFF. The CDR3 DNA reads as TGTGCCAGCAGTGGGACATTCGACACCGGGGAGCTGTTTTTT.

The chain has TRBV9 and TRBJ2-3; TRBD2 matches 10 bases. Per the germline V gene, CDR1 is SGDLS and CDR2 is YYNGEE. The CDR3 spans 16 residues. The junction had 5 bases not matched to a gene; V was cut back by 2 bases and J by 2 bases. CDR3 residues: CASSVLAGEATDTQYF. CDR3 nucleotide sequence: TGTGCCAGCAGCGTTCTAGCGGGGGAAGCCACAGATACGCAGTATTTT.

The chain carries TRBV10-3 and TRBJ2-5; a possible D gene is TRBD2 (5 bases). Trimming pared 4 bases from V and 1 base from J, leaving 7 bases between. The CDR3 has 13 amino acids. The germline gives CDR1 ENHRY, CDR2 SYGVKD. The CDR3 reads CAISAGIQETQYF. The DNA for the CDR3 is TGTGCCATCAGTGCGGGGATCCAAGAGACCCAGTACTTC.

The chain combines TRBV30 with TRBJ2-3; 8 nucleotides align to TRBD2. With 8 bases clipped from V and 5 bases from J, the junction kept 12 bases outside the gene matches. Looked up from germline, CDR1 is GTSNPN and CDR2 is SVGIG (reference sequence). The CDR3 has 14 amino acids. CDR3 amino acids: CARRAREEGDTQYF. The CDR3, as DNA: TGTGCCCGACGCGCGCGGGAGGAGGGAGATACGCAGTATTTT.

J is TRBJ2-2 and V is TRBV7-9; D remains unclear. CDR1 is SEHNR and CDR2 is FQNEAQ in the germline V gene (reference sequence). The CDR3 extends over 14 amino acids. Between the trimmed V and J ends, which lost 8 bases and 1 base, there was a span of 11 bases. DNA for the CDR3: TGTGCCAGCGCTTCGCCGGGGAACACCGGGGAGCTGTTTTTT. It is translated as CASASPGNTGELFF.

This chain joins TRBV11-2 and TRBJ2-7; 7 nucleotides align to TRBD2. Trimming removed 1 base from V and 2 bases from J; junction bases left unmatched: 11. The CDR3 contains 17 residues. Germline V gene data show CDR1 as SGHAT and CDR2 as FQNNGV. The CDR3 nucleotides read TGTGCCAGCAGCTTAGTCGTTTTCAGCGGGATCCCCTACGAGCAGTACTTC. This codes for CASSLVVFSGIPYEQYF. The full variable domain, rest sourced from reference TRBV11-2 and TRBJ2-7, is EAGVAQSPRYKIIEKRQSVAFWCNPISGHATLYWYQQILGQGPKLLIQFQNNGVVDDSQLPKDRFSAERLKGVDSTLKIQPAKLEDSAVYLCASSLVVFSGIPYEQYFGPGTRLTVT.

The chain employs TRBV2 and TRBJ1-5; TRBD1 matches 9 bases. V lost 8 bases to trimming and J lost 2 bases; unmatched junction nucleotides: 7. From germline, CDR1 is SNHLY and CDR2 FYNNEI. The CDR3 has 15 amino acids. CDR3 bases: TGTGCCAGCGGACAGGGGAATTTTGGCAATCAGCCCCAGCATTTT. It encodes CASGQGNFGNQPQHF.